The clone carrying this T cell receptor beta chain has more than one count but fewer than ten. Its cognate antigen is unknown. Germline CDR1 reads SGHRS; CDR2 reads YFSETQ. The CDR3 totals 15 residues. V shed 1 base, J shed 4 bases, and the junction held 5 bases outside the gene matches. Unexposed donor CD4+ T cells date from 2011-2018, before the COVID-19 pandemic. CD4+ T cells were isolated from the cells after more than nine days of culture. This record belongs to a study of CD4 T cells in relation to SARS-CoV-2 and coronaviruses. Sequencing used immunoSEQ multiplex PCR; TCRdb keeps in-frame clones, though not all of them. There are about 23,000 clones in the sample; 76% occur only once, and approximately 28% lies in the top ten.

The sequence was obtained from a human donor in good health. The sample taken for sequencing was CD4+ T cells from PBMCs, cultured in vitro. J is TRBJ2-7 and V is TRBV5-1, with 10 bases matching TRBD1. CDR3 in amino acids: CASSLLADRGYEQYF. CDR3 DNA: TGCGCCAGCAGCTTGTTAGCGGACAGGGGGTACGAGCAGTACTTC.